A single sample gave rise to the 24 T cell receptor beta chains below, sequenced in a study of blood T cell repertoires in COVID-19 (dated by TCRdb to about 2020). Libraries were constructed by the immunoSEQ multiplex PCR assay. TCRdb re-hosts the immuneACCESS table, in-frame sequences only. Its copies lack some clones; in the studies checked, an unresolved V gene accounts for under half of them, and the cause for the rest is not known. Here the sample has 150,000 to 250,000 clones; about 90% occur a single time. Approximately 2.4% of the sample lies in the top ten. What was sequenced was PBMCs or T cells enriched from blood (not recorded which). These receptors came from a woman aged 25-40 years who had recovered from COVID-19.

This chain joins TRBV12-5 and TRBJ1-5; perhaps TRBD1 as D (5 bases). The CDR3 is 13 amino acids. Germline CDR1 reads LGHNT; CDR2 reads FRNRAP. V was cut by 6 bases and J by 7 bases, with 13 bases left in between. CDR3 in DNA: TGTGCTAGTGGAGCAGGGTATGGCCAGCCCCAGCATTTT. Translation gives CASGAGYGQPQHF.

J is TRBJ1-5 and V is TRBV2; no clear D. Trimming took 7 bases from V and 0 from J, leaving 7 bases between them. CDR3 size: 13 residues. CDR1 and CDR2 (germline): SNHLY, FYNNEI. The CDR3 DNA reads as TGTGCCAGCACATCCAATAGCAATCAGCCCCAGCATTTT. Translating gives CASTSNSNQPQHF. The variable domain in full, with the rest retrieved from reference TRBV2 and TRBJ1-5, is EPEVTQTPSHQVTQMGQEVILRCVPISNHLYFYWYRQILGQKVEFLVSFYNNEISEKSEIFDDQFSVERPDGSNFTLKIRSTKLEDSAMYFCASTSNSNQPQHFGDGTRLSIL.

This clone was detected only a few times. The chain is built from TRBV19 and TRBJ1-4, with 9 bases that match TRBD1. V lost 3 bases to trimming and J lost 7 bases; unmatched junction nucleotides: 6. Germline V CDR1 and CDR2: LNHDA, SQIVND (reference sequence). This CDR3 comprises 15 residues. CDR3 coding DNA: TGTGCCAGTAGTATTGGGGACAGGGTTCGTGAAAAACTGTTTTTT. It specifies CASSIGDRVREKLFF.

This chain uses TRBV19 with TRBJ2-1, with D perhaps TRBD1 (6 bases). V dropped 5 bases and J dropped 5 bases, with 13 bases sitting between them. CDR3 length: 14 amino acids. CDR1 is LNHDA, CDR2 SQIVND, per germline (reference sequence). The CDR3 spells CASSPGHPNNEQFF. The CDR3 bases are TGTGCCAGTAGTCCGGGACATCCGAACAATGAGCAGTTCTTC.

The J gene is TRBJ1-1, the V gene TRBV9, with 9 bases fitting TRBD1. V trimming: 3 bases; J trimming: 10 bases; junction bases outside the gene matches: 7. The CDR3 extends over 13 amino acids. Germline V CDR1 and CDR2: SGDLS, YYNGEE. The CDR3 DNA reads as TGTGCCAGCAGCGATAAACGGACAGGGGCAGCTTTCTTT. Protein: CASSDKRTGAAFF. Together with reference TRBV9 and TRBJ1-1, the CDR3 gives the full variable domain: DSGVTQTPKHLITATGQRVTLRCSPRSGDLSVYWYQQSLDQGLQFLIQYYNGEERAKGNILERFSAQQFPDLHSELNLSSLELGDSALYFCASSDKRTGAAFFGQGTRLTVV.

This sequence joins TRBV14 and TRBJ2-6; D is uncertain. The CDR3 is made up of 17 amino acids. V was clipped by 2 bases and J by 1 base, with 12 bases between them. Germline loops: CDR1 SGHDN, CDR2 FVKESK. The CDR3 loop is CASSQSSYASGANVLTF. The CDR3 DNA is TGTGCCAGCAGCCAATCCTCCTATGCTTCTGGGGCCAACGTCCTGACTTTC.

The rearrangement links TRBV11-2 to TRBJ2-5; weak D call: TRBD2 (6 bases). CDR3 length: 11 residues. Trimming pared 1 base from V and 13 bases from J, leaving 10 bases between. The germline CDR1 and CDR2 sequences are SGHAT and FQNNGV. The CDR3 region has the DNA TGTGCCAGCAGCTTAGTGGGGACTGCGTACTTC. It codes for CASSLVGTAYF.

The chain links TRBV5-4 to TRBJ1-6, with a tentative D call TRBD1 (6 bases). V was shortened by 4 bases and J by 0 bases, with 11 bases between the two germline ends. The CDR3 has 16 residues. Per the germline V gene, CDR1 is SGHNT and CDR2 is YYREEE (reference sequence). The CDR3 region is CASSLQGISYNSPLHF. The CDR3 nucleotides are TGTGCCAGCAGCCTTCAGGGGATCTCCTATAATTCACCCCTCCACTTT.

This chain uses TRBV4-3 with TRBJ2-5, with 8 bases fitting TRBD2. With 1 base clipped from V and 4 bases from J, the junction kept 5 bases outside the gene matches. In germline, CDR1 is LGHNA, CDR2 YSLEER. The CDR3 is made up of 15 amino acids. The CDR3 here is CASSQGVLAVETQYF. The CDR3 bases are TGCGCCAGCAGCCAAGGGGTACTAGCGGTAGAGACCCAGTACTTC.

V usage is TRBV6-5 and J usage is TRBJ1-2; unclear D gene. Between the trimmed V and J ends, which lost 7 bases and 0 bases, there was a span of 15 bases. From germline, CDR1 is MNHEY and CDR2 SVGAGI. The CDR3 totals 15 residues. CDR3 protein: CASNRGGSSNYGYTF. DNA for the CDR3: TGTGCCAGCAACCGAGGAGGGTCTTCTAACTATGGCTACACCTTC.

DNA for the CDR3: TGTGCCAGCAGTGCCTTAATATCCTATAATTCACCCCTCCACTTT. This translates into CASSALISYNSPLHF. The chain employs TRBV2 and TRBJ1-6; D is unclear. Deletions cut 4 bases from V and 1 base from J, with 8 bases between. The CDR3 length is 15 residues. Germline CDR1 SNHLY, CDR2 FYNNEI.

The chain couples TRBV4-1 to TRBJ1-6; D is possibly TRBD1 (6 bases). CDR3 size: 16 residues. CDR1 and CDR2 from the germline V gene are MGHRA and YSYEKL. The V gene lost 4 bases and the J gene lost 8 bases, with 18 bases spanning the gap. The CDR3 coding sequence is TGCGCCAGCAGCCCCGGTCCCGGCAGGGGACATTCACCCCTCCACTTT. Its translation is CASSPGPGRGHSPLHF.

This clone has a single count. This chain joins TRBV7-8 and TRBJ2-7; D possibly corresponds to TRBD2 (6 bases). The CDR3 is 15 amino acids. Germline CDR1 SGHVS, CDR2 FQNEAQ. V was clipped by 5 bases and J by 6 bases, with 20 bases between them. The DNA of the CDR3 is TGTGCCAGCAGCCGAGTAGCCAGCGAGGGACTCGAGCAGTACTTC. Translated: CASSRVASEGLEQYF.

This clone showed up just a few times. Written as DNA, the CDR3 is TGTGCCAGCAGCTTAACGCGAGGCAATGAGCAGTTCTTC. Its protein is CASSLTRGNEQFF. The chain carries TRBV7-3 and TRBJ2-1; D ambiguous. The CDR3 is made up of 13 amino acids. V dropped 0 bases and J dropped 6 bases, with 6 bases sitting between them. The germline gives CDR1 SGHTA, CDR2 FQGTGA.

This rearrangement joins TRBV19 to TRBJ2-3, with a tentative D call TRBD2 (5 bases). Per germline, CDR1 LNHDA and CDR2 SQIVND (reference sequence). The CDR3 length is 15 residues. Trimming removed 2 bases from V and 2 bases from J, with 11 bases in between. The CDR3 bases are TGTGCCAGTAGTATATCCGGGGAACTCACAGATACGCAGTATTTT. It codes for CASSISGELTDTQYF.

The J gene is TRBJ2-2, the V gene TRBV11-2, with D possibly being TRBD1 (6 bases). The CDR3 spans 15 residues. CDR1 is SGHAT and CDR2 is FQNNGV in the germline V gene. The V end was cut by 5 bases, the J end by 4 bases, with 14 bases between. CDR3 bases: TGTGCCAGCAGCAATGGACAGATCCTCACCGGGGAGCTGTTTTTT. Translating it yields CASSNGQILTGELFF.

The chain has TRBV13 and TRBJ1-2; D unclear. This CDR3 is 16 amino acids long. Germline assignment: CDR1 PRHDT and CDR2 FYEKMQ (reference sequence). The V end was cut by 5 bases, the J end by 8 bases, with 24 bases between. Here the CDR3 DNA reads TGTGCCAGCAGCCGAGCGGGATTCCCCACTCTGAAGGGCTACACCTTC. This codes for CASSRAGFPTLKGYTF.

This clone was detected only a few times. V usage is TRBV5-1 and J usage is TRBJ1-1, with D possibly matching TRBD1 (6 bases). The V end lost 0 bases, the J end lost 7 bases, and 13 bases lay between the germline ends. Germline V gene data show CDR1 as SGHRS and CDR2 as YFSETQ. The length of the CDR3 is 14 residues. As DNA, the CDR3 is TGCGCCAGCAGCTTGGCCGGAAGGGGGAGTGAAGCTTTCTTT. Encoded protein: CASSLAGRGSEAFF.

The chain couples TRBV2 to TRBJ1-6; 8 bases line up with TRBD1. The CDR3 runs 15 residues. After removal of 7 bases from V and 6 bases from J, the junction contained 8 bases not matched to a gene. The germline CDR1 and CDR2 sequences are SNHLY and FYNNEI. The CDR3 region has the DNA TGTGCCAGCATGGAGCCCGACAGGGGTAATTCACCCCTCCACTTT. Encoded protein: CASMEPDRGNSPLHF.

This clone showed up just a few times. The chain is built from TRBV6-1 and TRBJ2-7; 9 nucleotides match TRBD1. The germline CDR1 and CDR2 sequences are MNHNS and SASEGT. The CDR3 is 16 amino acids. Losses at the gene ends were 1 base for V and 4 bases for J; bases not matched to a gene: 8. This chain's CDR3 is CASSEVGGQGLYEQYF. In nucleotides, the CDR3 is TGTGCCAGCAGTGAAGTCGGGGGACAGGGTTTGTACGAGCAGTACTTC.

The chain has TRBV19 and TRBJ1-1; maybe TRBD1 (5 bases). The CDR3 covers 16 residues. Germline V gives CDR1 LNHDA, CDR2 SQIVND (reference sequence). V lost 6 bases, J lost 1 base, and 18 bases lay in between. The CDR3 reads CASSLRGGWENTEAFF. In DNA form, the CDR3 reads TGTGCCAGTAGCCTAAGGGGCGGTTGGGAGAACACTGAAGCTTTCTTT.

The table lists this clone with a few counts. This sequence joins TRBV11-3 and TRBJ1-2; unclear D gene. The CDR3 is 14 residues long. Looked up from germline, CDR1 is SGHNT and CDR2 is YENEEA. V shed 6 bases and J shed 4 bases, with 15 bases lying between them. In DNA form, the CDR3 reads TGTGCCAGCAGTCCGGGAGGAAACCTCTATGGCTACACCTTC. This sequence encodes CASSPGGNLYGYTF.

This chain joins TRBV2 and TRBJ1-2; D possibly corresponds to TRBD1 (6 bases). V dropped 0 bases and J dropped 3 bases, with 14 bases sitting between them. This CDR3 has 16 amino acids. Germline V gene sequence: CDR1 SNHLY, CDR2 FYNNEI. The chain's CDR3 is CASSEARGQSHYGYTF. CDR3 DNA: TGTGCCAGCAGTGAAGCGCGTGGACAGTCCCACTATGGCTACACCTTC.

The V and J genes are TRBV18 and TRBJ1-3; possible D gene TRBD1, 6 bases. This CDR3 has 13 residues. Germline CDR1 and CDR2: KGHSH and LQKENI. With 4 bases removed from V and 6 bases from J, the gap between germline ends came to 10 bases. The CDR3 DNA sequence: TGTGCCAGCTCACTAGGACAGTTAAACACCATATATTTT. Translation: CASSLGQLNTIYF.